Listed below are T cell receptor beta chains from one sample, sequenced in a study of T cells in Graves' hyperthyroidism and ophthalmopathy. TCRdb reprocessed the multiplex PCR reads with MiXCR, giving one entry per CDR3 protein. The sample comprises 300,000 to 500,000 distinct CDR3 sequences, over 12% of which are singletons, and approximately 27% rests with the top ten. The sequenced sample was blood. These receptors all stem from a man aged 45-65 years with Graves' ophthalmopathy. The CDR3 runs from the conserved cysteine through the conserved F or W. A D gene is named only where the DNA matches it firmly. Expanded clones are given a class, and other clones once, few, many or no size at all.

cdr3_aa cdr3_nt clone_size d_call j_call v_call cdr3_length
CASRSRDRTSPEQYF TGTGCCAGCAGGAGTAGGGACCGCACGTCGCCCGAGCAGTACTTC - - TRBJ2-7 TRBV12-3/TRBV12-4 15
CAISNRGSYNEQFF TGTGCCATCAGTAACAGGGGGTCCTACAATGAGCAGTTCTTC - TRBD1 TRBJ2-1 TRBV10-3 14
CASSQPGQGGLPSPLHF TGCGCCAGCAGTCAACCGGGACAGGGGGGATTACCTTCACCCCTCCACTTT - TRBD1 TRBJ1-6 TRBV5-1 17
CASSSVRGNEQFF TGTGCCAGCAGCTCCGTTCGGGGAAATGAGCAGTTCTTC many - TRBJ2-1 TRBV11-3 13
CSANGGTNNSPLHF TGCAGTGCTAATGGAGGGACTAATAATTCACCCCTCCACTTT - - TRBJ1-6 TRBV20-1 14
CASSGKTGDGLNQPQHF TGTGCCAGCAGTGGGAAGACAGGGGATGGTCTTAATCAGCCCCAGCATTTT - TRBD1 TRBJ1-5 TRBV6-2/TRBV6-3 17
CASSLERAHYEQYF TGCGCCAGCAGCTTGGAAAGGGCCCACTACGAGCAGTACTTC many - TRBJ2-7 TRBV5-1 14
CASSGLAEGSRDTQYF TGCGCCAGCAGTGGTCTAGCGGAAGGGAGTAGAGATACGCAGTATTTT many TRBD2 TRBJ2-3 TRBV10-2 16
CASSFVQGFSGNTIYF TGTGCCAGCAGCTTTGTACAGGGGTTTTCGGGAAACACCATATATTTT few TRBD1 TRBJ1-3 TRBV13 16
CASSSSTQGNSNQPQHF TGTGCCAGCAGTTCGTCTACTCAGGGCAATAGCAATCAGCCCCAGCATTTT many - TRBJ1-5 TRBV28 17
CASTVGGASSYEQYF TGTGCCAGCACCGTGGGGGGGGCCTCCTCCTACGAGCAGTACTTC - - TRBJ2-7 TRBV14 15
CASSQRDFQETQYF TGTGCCAGCAGTCAGCGGGACTTTCAAGAGACCCAGTACTTC many TRBD2 TRBJ2-5 TRBV28 14
CASRPRDNLYEQFF TGTGCCAGCAGGCCCCGGGACAACCTCTACGAGCAGTTCTTC - - TRBJ2-1 TRBV12-3/TRBV12-4 14
CASSQKVRGTWFF TGTGCCAGCAGCCAAAAAGTACGGGGGACTTGGTTCTTC - - TRBJ2-1 TRBV14 13
CASSLGSGPLHF TGTGCCAGCAGCTTAGGCTCGGGACCCCTCCACTTT - - TRBJ1-6 TRBV7-9 12
CAWSVGAGNTIYF TGTGCCTGGAGTGTCGGGGCTGGAAACACCATATATTTT few - TRBJ1-3 TRBV30 13
CASSPKQGTAYNEQFF TGTGCCAGCAGCCCAAAGCAGGGGACCGCGTACAATGAGCAGTTCTTC few - TRBJ2-1 TRBV7-9 16
CASSSLSGRPREDTQYF TGTGCCAGCAGCTCCCTCAGCGGGAGGCCCCGGGAAGATACGCAGTATTTT many TRBD2 TRBJ2-3 TRBV13 17
CASSYNGGGTGELFF TGTGCCAGCAGTTACAACGGGGGAGGCACCGGGGAGCTGTTTTTT many - TRBJ2-2 TRBV6-5 15
CASSLWDPGRTEAFF TGCGCCAGCAGCTTGTGGGACCCAGGGAGGACTGAAGCTTTCTTT many - TRBJ1-1 TRBV5-1 15
CSAIPDGVNNEQFF TGCAGTGCTATTCCCGATGGAGTCAACAATGAGCAGTTCTTC - - TRBJ2-1 TRBV20-1 14
CASSLELAGVGTQYF TGCGCCAGCAGCTTGGAGCTAGCGGGAGTAGGAACGCAGTATTTT many TRBD2 TRBJ2-3 TRBV5-1 15
CASSLWGGRVYEQYF TGTGCCAGCAGCTTGTGGGGCGGGAGGGTCTACGAGCAGTACTTC - TRBD2 TRBJ2-7 TRBV7-2 15
CASSLGPEYEQYF TGTGCCAGCAGCTTGGGTCCTGAATACGAGCAGTACTTC few - TRBJ2-7 TRBV5-6 13
CASSQAGVGTDTQYF TGCGCCAGCAGCCAAGCGGGAGTAGGGACAGATACGCAGTATTTT few - TRBJ2-3 TRBV4-1 15
CASSLEGTSVNEQFF TGTGCCAGCAGCTTAGAAGGGACTAGCGTAAATGAGCAGTTCTTC - TRBD2 TRBJ2-1 TRBV11-2 15
CASSSVQTAQYF TGTGCCAGCAGTTCAGTCCAGACAGCGCAGTACTTC many - TRBJ2-7 TRBV27 12
CASSQFRAEPLHF TGCGCCAGCAGCCAATTTCGGGCTGAACCCCTCCACTTT - - TRBJ1-6 TRBV4-1 13
CASSAFSGRSYNEQFF TGTGCCAGCAGTGCTTTTAGCGGGAGGTCCTACAATGAGCAGTTCTTC many TRBD2 TRBJ2-1 TRBV6-1 16
CASSPGTWVNTGELFF TGTGCCAGCAGTCCGGGGACTTGGGTTAACACCGGGGAGCTGTTTTTT few - TRBJ2-2 TRBV6-1 16
CSADSGGGGYGYTF TGCAGCGCCGATTCAGGGGGCGGTGGCTATGGCTACACCTTC many TRBD1 TRBJ1-2 TRBV20-1 14
CAWSTLGGPNYEQYF TGTGCCTGGAGTACATTAGGCGGCCCAAACTACGAGCAGTACTTC many - TRBJ2-7 TRBV30 15
CASSPQAVRLSSYNEQFF TGCGCCAGCAGCCCTCAAGCGGTTAGGTTAAGCTCCTACAATGAGCAGTTCTTC many - TRBJ2-1 TRBV5-1 18
CSAKGQNQETQYF TGCAGTGCTAAGGGACAAAACCAAGAGACCCAGTACTTC - - TRBJ2-5 TRBV20-1 13
CSVAPVRRGTDTQYF TGCAGCGTTGCCCCAGTCCGGAGGGGGACAGATACGCAGTATTTT many - TRBJ2-3 TRBV29-1 15
CASSPMGALGKNTEAFF TGTGCCAGCTCACCAATGGGGGCGCTTGGAAAGAACACTGAAGCTTTCTTT - - TRBJ1-1 TRBV18 17
CASVRDPGLGDTQYF TGCGCCAGTGTCCGGGACCCCGGCTTGGGAGATACGCAGTATTTT - - TRBJ2-3 TRBV5-1 15
CASSQDLYAGGTDTQYF TGCGCCAGCAGCCAAGATTTATACGCCGGAGGCACAGATACGCAGTATTTT - - TRBJ2-3 TRBV4-1 17
CASSQTSGRARNEQFF TGTGCCAGCAGCCAGACTAGCGGGAGGGCTCGGAATGAGCAGTTCTTC many TRBD2 TRBJ2-1 TRBV3-1 16
CSPLALLNTGELFF TGCAGCCCCCTAGCACTTCTCAACACCGGGGAGCTGTTTTTT many - TRBJ2-2 TRBV20-1 14
CASSLMGGGNQPQHF TGTGCCAGCAGTTTGATGGGGGGCGGCAATCAGCCCCAGCATTTT - - TRBJ1-5 TRBV12-3/TRBV12-4 15
CASSLEGGSRSTGELFF TGCGCCAGCAGCTTGGAGGGCGGGAGCAGAAGCACCGGGGAGCTGTTTTTT many TRBD2 TRBJ2-2 TRBV5-1 17
CASSWGVAGANVLTF TGTGCCAGCAGTTGGGGAGTGGCTGGGGCCAACGTCCTGACTTTC - - TRBJ2-6 TRBV6-1 15
CSVDGRTSGSYEQYF TGCAGCGTTGATGGTAGGACTAGCGGGTCCTACGAGCAGTACTTC - TRBD2 TRBJ2-7 TRBV29-1 15
CSAPPPGFGETQYF TGCAGTGCACCACCTCCAGGGTTCGGCGAGACCCAGTACTTC many - TRBJ2-5 TRBV20-1 14
CASSSGTYSNQPQHF TGTGCCAGCAGCTCCGGGACCTATAGCAATCAGCCCCAGCATTTT - - TRBJ1-5 TRBV7-3 15
CASTKATGTGVNQPQHF TGTGCCAGCACCAAAGCGACCGGGACAGGGGTCAATCAGCCCCAGCATTTT many TRBD1 TRBJ1-5 TRBV12-3/TRBV12-4 17